Given below is one T cell receptor beta chain in context. Its matching antigen is unknown. V shed 0 bases and J 0 bases; nucleotides not matched to a gene: 8. This CDR3 contains 18 residues. Germline V CDR1 and CDR2: SGHRS, YFSETQ. The table came from immunoSEQ multiplex PCR; TCRdb's copy has only in-frame clones and leaves some out. The sample holds about 30,000 clones, more than 90% seen once. The entry originates in a study of regulatory and conventional T cells in RAG deficiency. Whole-study findings and limits: In Omenn syndrome, sorted "Tregs" may be peripherally activated cells.

Genomic DNA came from blood conventional CD4+ T cells gated CD25-low CD127-high. This sample was shared with a second study, whose subject was regulatory T cells. That investigation notes: Amplification used 52 TRBV primers and 13 TRBJ primers.

Sequenced input: CD25- CD4+ T cells sorted from blood. This clonotype was obtained from a human donor in good health. V gene TRBV5-1 combines with J gene TRBJ1-3, with 8 bases identical to TRBD1. The CDR3 DNA follows: TGCGCCAGCAGCTTGGGGGCAGGGGGCGCCTCCTCTGGAAACACCATATATTTT. As protein: CASSLGAGGASSGNTIYF.